What follows are 2 T cell receptor beta chains derived from one specimen sequenced in a study of breast tumors, draining lymph nodes, adjacent tissues. TCRdb analysed the multiplex PCR reads with MiXCR anew, one entry per CDR3 protein. The sample includes 30,000 to 40,000 distinct CDR3 sequences, around 35% of them seen just once. Sequenced material: breast tumor tissue. The source of these receptors is a female donor with breast cancer. Some clones in this sample may be carry-over from other donors' samples.

This clonotype was seen more than once but under ten times. The CDR3 protein is CAWRGSGMRNEQFF. For the CDR3, the DNA is TGTGCCTGGAGAGGTAGCGGGATGCGAAATGAGCAGTTCTTC. The V gene is TRBV30, the J gene TRBJ2-1; 8 bases agree with TRBD2. The V gene's germline CDR1 is GTSNPN and CDR2 SVGIG (reference sequence). J gave up 7 bases and V 3 bases, and 8 bases lay outside the gene matches. The CDR3 contains 14 residues.

This chain links TRBV7-9 with TRBJ2-1, with D perhaps matching TRBD1 or TRBD2 (5 bases each). This CDR3 comprises 12 residues. Per the germline V gene, CDR1 is SEHNR and CDR2 is FQNEAQ (reference sequence). V was shortened by 1 base and J by 8 bases, with 6 bases between the two germline ends. In DNA form, the CDR3 reads TGTGCCAGCAGCTTAGTGGGGGATGAGCAGTTCTTC. Encoded protein: CASSLVGDEQFF.